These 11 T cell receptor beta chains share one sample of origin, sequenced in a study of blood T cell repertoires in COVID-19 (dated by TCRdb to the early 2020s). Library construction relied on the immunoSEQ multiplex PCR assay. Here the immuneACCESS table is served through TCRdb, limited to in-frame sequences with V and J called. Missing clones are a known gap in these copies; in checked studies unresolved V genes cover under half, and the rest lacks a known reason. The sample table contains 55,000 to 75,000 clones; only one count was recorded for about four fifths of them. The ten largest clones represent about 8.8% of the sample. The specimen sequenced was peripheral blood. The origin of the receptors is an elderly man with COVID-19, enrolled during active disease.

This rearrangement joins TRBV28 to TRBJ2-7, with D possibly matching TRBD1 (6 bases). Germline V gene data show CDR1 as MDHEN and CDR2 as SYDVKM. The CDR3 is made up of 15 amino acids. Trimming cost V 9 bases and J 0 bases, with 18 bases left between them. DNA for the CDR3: TGTGCCAGTTCGATGGACAGTTTCGTCTCCTACGAGCAGTACGTC. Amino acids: CASSMDSFVSYEQYV.

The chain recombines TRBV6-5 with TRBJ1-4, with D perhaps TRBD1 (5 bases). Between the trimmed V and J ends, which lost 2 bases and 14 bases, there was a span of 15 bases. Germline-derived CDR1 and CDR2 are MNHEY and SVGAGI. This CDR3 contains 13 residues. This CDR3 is CASSYRAQGWLFF. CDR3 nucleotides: TGTGCCAGCAGTTACAGGGCCCAGGGTTGGCTGTTTTTT.

The CDR3 bases are TGTGCCTGGAGTGTCCGGACTCTCAGGGGGAGCACAGATACGCAGTATTTT. Amino acid sequence: CAWSVRTLRGSTDTQYF. The gene calls are TRBV30 and TRBJ2-3; 7 positions agree with TRBD1. The CDR3 extends over 17 amino acids. Germline V gene sequence: CDR1 GTSNPN, CDR2 SVGIG (reference sequence). J was trimmed by 0 bases and V by 0 bases; bases with no gene match: 9.

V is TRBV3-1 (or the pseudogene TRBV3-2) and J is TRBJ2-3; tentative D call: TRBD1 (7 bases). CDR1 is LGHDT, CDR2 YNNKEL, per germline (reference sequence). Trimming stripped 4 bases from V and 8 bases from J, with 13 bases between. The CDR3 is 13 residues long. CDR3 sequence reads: CASSPGGGVTQYF. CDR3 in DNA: TGTGCCAGCAGCCCTGGAGGGGGCGTTACGCAGTATTTT.

CDR3 DNA sequence: TGTGCCAGCAGCCCGCAGGGACAGGCTGGAAACACCATATATTTT. It is translated as CASSPQGQAGNTIYF. The chain couples TRBV11-3 to TRBJ1-3; TRBD1 matches 8 bases. The CDR3 is made up of 15 amino acids. Germline trimming cut 5 bases from V and 2 bases from J; bases unmatched to any gene: 5. In germline, CDR1 is SGHNT, CDR2 YENEEA.

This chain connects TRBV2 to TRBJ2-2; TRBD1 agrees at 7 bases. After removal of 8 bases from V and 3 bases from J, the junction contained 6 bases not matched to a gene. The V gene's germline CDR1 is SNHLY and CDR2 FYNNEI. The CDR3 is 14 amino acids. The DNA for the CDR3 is TGTGCCAGCGACCGGGACAGACACACCGGGGAGCTGTTTTTT. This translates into CASDRDRHTGELFF.

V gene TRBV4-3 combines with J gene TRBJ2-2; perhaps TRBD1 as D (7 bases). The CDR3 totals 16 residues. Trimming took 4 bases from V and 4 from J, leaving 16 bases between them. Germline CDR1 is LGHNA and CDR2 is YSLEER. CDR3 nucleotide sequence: TGCGCCAGCAGCCTAGGGGGCGGGGCGGGCACCGGGGAGCTGTTTTTT. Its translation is CASSLGGGAGTGELFF.

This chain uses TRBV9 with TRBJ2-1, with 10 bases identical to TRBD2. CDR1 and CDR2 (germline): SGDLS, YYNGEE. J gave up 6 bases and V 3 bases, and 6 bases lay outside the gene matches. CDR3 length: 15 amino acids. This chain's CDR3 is CASSEGLALGNEQFF. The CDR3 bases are TGTGCCAGCAGCGAGGGACTAGCGTTGGGCAATGAGCAGTTCTTC.

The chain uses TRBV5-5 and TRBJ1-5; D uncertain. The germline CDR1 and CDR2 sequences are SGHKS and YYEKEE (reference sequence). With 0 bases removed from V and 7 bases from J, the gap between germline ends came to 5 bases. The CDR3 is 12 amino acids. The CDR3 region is CASSLAGQPQHF. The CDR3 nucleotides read TGTGCCAGCAGCTTGGCCGGGCAGCCCCAGCATTTT.

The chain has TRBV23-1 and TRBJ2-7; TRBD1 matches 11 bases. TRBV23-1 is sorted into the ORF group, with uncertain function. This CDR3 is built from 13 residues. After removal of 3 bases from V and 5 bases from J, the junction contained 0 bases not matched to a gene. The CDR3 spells CASSQGQGDEQYF. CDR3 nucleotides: TGCGCCAGCAGTCAGGGACAGGGGGACGAGCAGTACTTC.

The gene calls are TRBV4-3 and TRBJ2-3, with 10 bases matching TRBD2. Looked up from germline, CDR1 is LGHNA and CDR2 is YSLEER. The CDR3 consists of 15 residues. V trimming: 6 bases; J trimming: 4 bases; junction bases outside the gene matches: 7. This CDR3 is CASSLSGRRPDTQYF. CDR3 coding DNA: TGCGCCAGCAGTCTTAGCGGGAGGCGGCCAGATACGCAGTATTTT.